Given below is one T cell receptor (beta chain) in context. TCRdb re-derived calls from the RT-PCR reads in MiXCR, one entry per CDR3 protein. In the table there are a few hundred thousand distinct CDR3 sequences, approximately 21% of which are singletons. The data stem from a study of response to subunit inactivated influenza vaccine. The CDR3 runs to 15 residues. The germline gives CDR1 SGHRS, CDR2 YFSETQ. V lost 1 base and J lost 3, with 13 bases in between. The clonotype comes from a man between 45 and 75 years old who received an inactivated influenza vaccine. The specimen comprised PBMCs from blood, sampled approximately 22 months after vaccination. The rearrangement uses TRBV5-1 and TRBJ1-2; D is possibly TRBD1 (5 bases). The CDR3 here is CASSLMAGTDYGYTF. In nucleotides, the CDR3 is TGCGCCAGCAGCTTGATGGCAGGGACGGACTATGGCTACACCTTC.